These 27 T cell receptor beta chains originate from one sample sequenced in a study of blood T cell repertoires in COVID-19. TCRdb keeps only in-frame clones here, not all; method: immunoSEQ multiplex PCR. The sample consists of 60,000 to 85,000 clones, about four fifths of them appearing once. Material: peripheral blood. These receptors were taken from a human donor in a cohort sampled during active COVID-19.

This clone was recorded a few times. Other DNA sequences in this specimen translate into the identical CDR3. V is TRBV25-1 and J is TRBJ2-7; D might be TRBD1 (5 bases). CDR1 MGHDK and CDR2 SYGVNS come from the germline V gene. Trimming took off 8 bases at V and 0 bases at J, with 11 bases between the two ends. The CDR3 runs 13 residues. This CDR3 reads CASRRGASYEQYF. The CDR3 nucleotides read TGTGCCAGCCGCCGTGGGGCCTCCTACGAGCAGTACTTC.

The chain combines TRBV27 with TRBJ1-2; D gene uncertain. The V gene's germline CDR1 is MNHEY and CDR2 SMNVEV (reference sequence). The CDR3 extends over 15 amino acids. V lost 3 bases and J 2 bases, leaving 13 bases between the germline ends. The CDR3 DNA is TGTGCCAGCAGTTTCCTCGACCGACTGAACTATGGCTACACCTTC. It translates to CASSFLDRLNYGYTF.

There are a few counts of this clone. V and J are TRBV6-5 and TRBJ2-7, with 7 bases lining up with TRBD2. The CDR3 has 14 residues. The germline V gene has CDR1 MNHEY and CDR2 SVGAGI. Trimming removed 6 bases from V and 4 bases from J; junction bases left unmatched: 9. CDR3 nucleotide sequence: TGTGCCAGCAGCGCCGGGACTACTAAATACGAGCAGTACTTC. Encoded protein: CASSAGTTKYEQYF.

J is TRBJ2-7 and V is TRBV19; 13 bases line up with TRBD2. This CDR3 spans 13 amino acids. V shed 9 bases and J 5 bases; nucleotides not matched to a gene: 4. CDR1 and CDR2 from the germline V gene are LNHDA and SQIVND (reference sequence). The CDR3 region has the DNA TGTGCCAGCGGACTAGCGGGAGTGCACGAGCAGTACTTC. Its translation is CASGLAGVHEQYF.

V gene TRBV15 combines with J gene TRBJ2-5; 7 bases fit TRBD2. The CDR3 contains 13 residues. V lost 8 bases, J lost 3 bases, and 6 bases stayed unmatched. Germline V lookup: CDR1 LNHNV, CDR2 YYDKDF (reference sequence). In DNA form, the CDR3 reads TGTGCCACCGAGGCAGGGACTAAAGAGACCCAGTACTTC. Residues: CATEAGTKETQYF.

The chain uses TRBV5-5 and TRBJ2-3; 9 bases fit TRBD1. Germline values: CDR1 SGHKS, CDR2 YYEKEE (reference sequence). This CDR3 is built from 16 residues. V shed 2 bases, J shed 5 bases, and the junction held 9 bases outside the gene matches. The CDR3 is CASSFQARTGVDTQYF. Here the CDR3 DNA reads TGTGCCAGCAGCTTTCAGGCAAGGACAGGGGTAGATACGCAGTATTTT.

This clone was detected only once. The rearrangement uses TRBV15 and TRBJ2-1; TRBD2 matches 11 bases. This CDR3 region has 16 residues. The V and J ends lost 1 base and 4 bases, in that order; junction bases with no gene match: 3. Germline CDR1 is LNHNV and CDR2 is YYDKDF (reference sequence). This chain's CDR3 is CATSRGTSGSYNEQFF. In DNA form, the CDR3 reads TGTGCCACCAGCAGAGGTACTAGCGGGAGTTACAATGAGCAGTTCTTC.

This clone was recorded once. CDR3: CASSPSSGRETQYF. CDR3 sequence (DNA): TGTGCCAGCTCACCGTCTAGCGGGAGAGAGACCCAGTACTTC. This sequence joins TRBV18 and TRBJ2-5, with TRBD2 matching 10 bases. The CDR3 extends over 14 amino acids. The trim removed 3 bases at V and 4 bases at J, leaving 2 bases unmatched. Germline V gives CDR1 KGHSH, CDR2 LQKENI.

The CDR3 reads CASSLTAQGRTEAFF. CDR3 nucleotides: TGTGCCAGCAGCTTGACCGCACAGGGAAGGACTGAAGCTTTCTTT. The chain combines TRBV7-2 with TRBJ1-1; maybe TRBD1 (6 bases). Trimming left V 3 bases short and J 5 bases short, with 16 bases between. The CDR3 is 15 amino acids. The germline gives CDR1 SGHTA, CDR2 FQGNSA.

This rearrangement joins TRBV5-1 to TRBJ1-2; D unresolved. This CDR3 region has 13 residues. Germline V gene lookup returns CDR1 SGHRS and CDR2 YFSETQ. V was pared by 0 bases and J by 3 bases, with 6 bases between. CDR3 DNA: TGCGCCAGCAGCTTGGACGGAGACTATGGCTACACCTTC. As protein: CASSLDGDYGYTF.

J is TRBJ1-3 and V is TRBV28; 7 nucleotides agree with TRBD1. With 2 bases clipped from V and 7 bases from J, the junction kept 14 bases outside the gene matches. The CDR3 totals 17 residues. Per germline, CDR1 MDHEN and CDR2 SYDVKM. This chain's CDR3 is CASSLGGAGGGRNTIYF. The CDR3 DNA sequence: TGTGCCAGCAGTTTAGGAGGGGCAGGGGGTGGCAGGAACACCATATATTTT.

This clone appeared once. The chain uses TRBV5-1 and TRBJ2-7, with 7 bases fitting TRBD2. The CDR3 sequence is 13 residues long. Germline trimming cut 3 bases from V and 7 bases from J; bases unmatched to any gene: 7. Germline V CDR1 and CDR2: SGHRS, YFSETQ. The CDR3 loop reads CASSSGTTLEQYF. CDR3 DNA sequence: TGCGCCAGCAGCTCCGGGACTACCTTAGAGCAGTACTTC.

The V call is TRBV4-2, the J call TRBJ2-7; TRBD2 agrees at 10 bases. Germline CDR1 reads LGHNA; CDR2 reads YNFKEQ. The CDR3 loop spans 17 amino acids. V was pared by 0 bases and J by 6 bases, with 11 bases of the junction left unmatched. The CDR3 region is CASSQEWGIAGGSEQYF. The DNA of the CDR3 is TGTGCCAGCAGCCAAGAGTGGGGGATAGCGGGAGGTTCCGAGCAGTACTTC.

The chain links TRBV10-3 to TRBJ1-4; a possible D gene is TRBD1 (5 bases). Trimming removed 11 bases at V and 8 bases at J, with 18 bases between. Per the germline V gene, CDR1 is ENHRY and CDR2 is SYGVKD. This CDR3 contains 13 residues. The CDR3, as DNA: TGTGCCGCCAGTTCGGACAACATGGAAAAACTGTTTTTT. Translation gives CAASSDNMEKLFF.

The genes are TRBV19 and TRBJ2-3; D is uncertain. The CDR3 runs to 15 residues. V was cut by 1 base and J by 0 bases, with 8 bases left in between. From germline, CDR1 is LNHDA and CDR2 SQIVND (reference sequence). Here the CDR3 DNA reads TGTGCCAGTAGTATAGCGCGACTTAGCACAGATACGCAGTATTTT. Translated: CASSIARLSTDTQYF.

This clone was found a few times. V gene TRBV19 combines with J gene TRBJ1-2; 9 bases line up with TRBD1. J lost 1 base, V lost 7 bases, and 4 bases had no gene match. Germline V CDR1 and CDR2: LNHDA, SQIVND (reference sequence). This CDR3 has 14 amino acids. CDR3 protein: CASKQGALNYGYTF. Written as DNA, the CDR3 is TGTGCCAGTAAACAGGGGGCGCTTAACTATGGCTACACCTTC. The full variable domain, rest sourced from reference TRBV19 and TRBJ1-2, is DGGITQSPKYLFRKEGQNVTLSCEQNLNHDAMYWYRQDPGQGLRLIYYSQIVNDFQKGDIAEGYSVSREKKESFPLTVTSAQKNPTAFYLCASKQGALNYGYTFGSGTRLTVV.

The rearrangement uses TRBV30 and TRBJ1-5; 7 bases are a match to TRBD1. CDR1 is GTSNPN, CDR2 SVGIG, per germline (reference sequence). V shed 2 bases, J shed 4 bases, and the junction held 11 bases outside the gene matches. This CDR3 region has 16 residues. The CDR3 nucleotides read TGTGCCTGGAGTTCCCGGGACAGCCTCCTAAATCAGCCCCAGCATTTT. It yields the protein CAWSSRDSLLNQPQHF.

CDR3: CASKGQAAPLNTEAFF. The CDR3 bases are TGTGCCTCCAAGGGACAGGCCGCGCCTTTGAACACTGAAGCTTTCTTT. This chain connects TRBV19 to TRBJ1-1; 8 nucleotides align to TRBD1. The length of the CDR3 is 16 residues. Germline V CDR1 and CDR2: LNHDA, SQIVND (reference sequence). With V trimmed by 11 bases and J by 0 bases, 14 bases remained unmatched.

The chain carries TRBV11-3 and TRBJ2-1; 11 nucleotides agree with TRBD2. The CDR3 contains 17 residues. Losses at the gene ends were 2 bases for V and 7 bases for J; bases not matched to a gene: 10. Germline CDR1 reads SGHNT; CDR2 reads YENEEA. Here the CDR3 reads CASSLRASGRLGNEQFF. CDR3 in DNA: TGTGCCAGCAGCTTAAGGGCTAGCGGGAGGTTAGGTAATGAGCAGTTCTTC.

This clone has just a few counts. The chain carries TRBV19 and TRBJ2-6; 10 bases are shared with TRBD2. V trimming: 6 bases; J trimming: 0 bases; junction bases outside the gene matches: 5. The germline gives CDR1 LNHDA, CDR2 SQIVND (reference sequence). This CDR3 is built from 17 residues. CDR3 in amino acids: CASRGTSAISGANVLTF. CDR3 coding DNA: TGTGCCAGTAGAGGGACTAGCGCGATCTCTGGGGCCAACGTCCTGACTTTC. Supplemented by reference TRBV19 and TRBJ2-6, the full variable domain reads DGGITQSPKYLFRKEGQNVTLSCEQNLNHDAMYWYRQDPGQGLRLIYYSQIVNDFQKGDIAEGYSVSREKKESFPLTVTSAQKNPTAFYLCASRGTSAISGANVLTFGAGSRLTVL.

The chain couples TRBV2 to TRBJ2-7; a possible D gene is TRBD2 (5 bases). Trimming removed 6 bases from V and 5 bases from J, with 17 bases in between. There are 14 residues in the CDR3. Germline assignment: CDR1 SNHLY and CDR2 FYNNEI. The CDR3 sequence is CASSLRETVHEQYF. The CDR3 DNA follows: TGTGCCAGCAGCCTGAGGGAAACCGTTCACGAGCAGTACTTC.

This clone was found a few times. The chain links TRBV25-1 to TRBJ1-2; 11 bases are shared with TRBD1. Germline CDR1 is MGHDK and CDR2 is SYGVNS. The V and J ends lost 3 bases and 8 bases, in that order; junction bases with no gene match: 8. The CDR3 contains 15 residues. The CDR3 protein is CASSEAGTGGYGYTF. CDR3 sequence (DNA): TGTGCCAGCAGTGAGGCAGGGACAGGGGGGTACGGCTACACCTTC.

The genes are TRBV18 and TRBJ2-2; D is undetermined. Germline lookup yields CDR1 KGHSH and CDR2 LQKENI. This CDR3 has 13 amino acids. Deletions cut 3 bases from V and 7 bases from J, with 9 bases between. The CDR3 nucleotides are TGTGCCAGCTCACCCACAAGAAACGGGGAGCTGTTTTTT. This sequence encodes CASSPTRNGELFF.

The table lists this clone with a count of one. The genes are TRBV6-6 and TRBJ2-7; TRBD1 agrees at 8 bases. This CDR3 region has 13 residues. The ends lost 7 bases at V and 3 bases at J; junction bases unmatched: 5. Germline CDR1 MNHNY, CDR2 SVGAGI (reference sequence). The CDR3 reads CASNRDRIYEQYF. The CDR3 region has the DNA TGTGCCAGCAACCGGGACAGGATCTACGAGCAGTACTTC.

The chain uses TRBV6-1 and TRBJ1-6; 7 nucleotides agree with TRBD1. The CDR3 totals 15 residues. The trim removed 3 bases at V and 5 bases at J, leaving 4 bases unmatched. The V gene's germline CDR1 is MNHNS and CDR2 SASEGT. The DNA for the CDR3 is TGTGCCAGCAGTGACAAGACAGGGAATAATTCACCCCTCCACTTT. This codes for CASSDKTGNNSPLHF.

The chain carries TRBV7-2 and TRBJ2-1, with a weak D call TRBD2 (6 bases). The CDR3 loop spans 14 amino acids. Per the germline V gene, CDR1 is SGHTA and CDR2 is FQGNSA. The V gene lost 0 bases and the J gene lost 8 bases, with 11 bases spanning the gap. The CDR3 loop is CASSLARASDEQFF. CDR3 DNA sequence: TGTGCCAGCAGCTTAGCGAGGGCTAGCGATGAGCAGTTCTTC.

The CDR3 bases are TGTGCCAGCAGCAAACAGGGGGGTGGAAACTATGGCTACACCTTC. Its translation is CASSKQGGGNYGYTF. This chain connects TRBV9 to TRBJ1-2; 8 bases match TRBD1. Germline lookup yields CDR1 SGDLS and CDR2 YYNGEE. V lost 4 bases and J lost 2; bases outside the gene matches: 7. The CDR3 has 15 residues.